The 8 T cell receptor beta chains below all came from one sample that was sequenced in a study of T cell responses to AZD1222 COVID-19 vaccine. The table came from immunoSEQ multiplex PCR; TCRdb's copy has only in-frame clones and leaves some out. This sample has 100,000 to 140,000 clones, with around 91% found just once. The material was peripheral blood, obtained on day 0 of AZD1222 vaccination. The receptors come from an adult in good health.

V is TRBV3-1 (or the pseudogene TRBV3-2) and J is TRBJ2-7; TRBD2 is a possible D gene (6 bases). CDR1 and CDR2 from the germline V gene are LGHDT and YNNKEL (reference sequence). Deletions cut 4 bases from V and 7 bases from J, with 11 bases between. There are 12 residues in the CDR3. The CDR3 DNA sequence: TGTGCCAGCAGCCTTGCTGGGGGGGAGCAGTACTTC. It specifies CASSLAGGEQYF.

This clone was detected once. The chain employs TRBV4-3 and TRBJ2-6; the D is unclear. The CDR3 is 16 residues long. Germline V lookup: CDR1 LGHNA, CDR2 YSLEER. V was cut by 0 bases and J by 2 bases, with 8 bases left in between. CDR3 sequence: CASSQDPRPGANVLTF. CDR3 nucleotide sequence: TGCGCCAGCAGCCAAGACCCCAGACCTGGGGCCAACGTCCTGACTTTC.

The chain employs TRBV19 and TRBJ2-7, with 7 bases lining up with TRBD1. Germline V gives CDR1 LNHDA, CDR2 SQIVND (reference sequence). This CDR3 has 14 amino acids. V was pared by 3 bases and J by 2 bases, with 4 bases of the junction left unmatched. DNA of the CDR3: TGTGCCAGTAGTATCAACAGGGGCCCCTACGAGCAGTACTTC. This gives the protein CASSINRGPYEQYF.

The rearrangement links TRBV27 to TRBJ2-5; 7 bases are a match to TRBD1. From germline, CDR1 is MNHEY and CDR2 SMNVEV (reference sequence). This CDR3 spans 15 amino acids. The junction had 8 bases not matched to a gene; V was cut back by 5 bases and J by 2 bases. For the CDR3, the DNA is TGTGCCAGCAGTCCAAGGACAGGTCCACAAGAGACCCAGTACTTC. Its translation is CASSPRTGPQETQYF.

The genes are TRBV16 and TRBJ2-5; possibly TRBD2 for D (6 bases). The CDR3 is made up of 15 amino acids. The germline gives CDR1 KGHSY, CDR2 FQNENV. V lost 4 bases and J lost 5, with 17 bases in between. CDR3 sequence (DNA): TGTGCCAGCAGCCCCTACGGGGGTAGGGAGGAGACCCAGTACTTC. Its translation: CASSPYGGREETQYF. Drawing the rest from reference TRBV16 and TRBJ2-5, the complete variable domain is GEEVAQTPKHLVRGEGQKAKLYCAPIKGHSYVFWYQQVLKNEFKFLISFQNENVFDETGMPKERFSAKCLPNSPCSLEIQATKLEDSAVYFCASSPYGGREETQYFGPGTRLLVL.

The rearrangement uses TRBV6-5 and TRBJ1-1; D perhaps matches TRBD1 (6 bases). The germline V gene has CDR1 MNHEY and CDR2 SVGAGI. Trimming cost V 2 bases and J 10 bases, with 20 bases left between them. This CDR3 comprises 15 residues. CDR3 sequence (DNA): TGTGCCAGCAGTTACACTGGGACATTCGCCTCGGGAGCTTTCTTT. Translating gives CASSYTGTFASGAFF.

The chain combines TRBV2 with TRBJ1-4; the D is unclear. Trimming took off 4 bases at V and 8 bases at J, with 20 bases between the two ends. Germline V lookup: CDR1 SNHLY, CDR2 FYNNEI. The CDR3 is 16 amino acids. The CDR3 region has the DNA TGTGCCAGCAGTGGGTCGTCCGGTCCCTTTAACGAAAAACTGTTTTTT. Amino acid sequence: CASSGSSGPFNEKLFF.

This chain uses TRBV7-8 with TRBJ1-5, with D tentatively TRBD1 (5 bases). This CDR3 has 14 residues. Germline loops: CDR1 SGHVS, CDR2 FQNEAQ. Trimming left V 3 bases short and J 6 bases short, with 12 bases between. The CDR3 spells CASSLAGPLQPQHF. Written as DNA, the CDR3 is TGTGCCAGCAGCTTGGCAGGGCCCCTTCAGCCCCAGCATTTT.